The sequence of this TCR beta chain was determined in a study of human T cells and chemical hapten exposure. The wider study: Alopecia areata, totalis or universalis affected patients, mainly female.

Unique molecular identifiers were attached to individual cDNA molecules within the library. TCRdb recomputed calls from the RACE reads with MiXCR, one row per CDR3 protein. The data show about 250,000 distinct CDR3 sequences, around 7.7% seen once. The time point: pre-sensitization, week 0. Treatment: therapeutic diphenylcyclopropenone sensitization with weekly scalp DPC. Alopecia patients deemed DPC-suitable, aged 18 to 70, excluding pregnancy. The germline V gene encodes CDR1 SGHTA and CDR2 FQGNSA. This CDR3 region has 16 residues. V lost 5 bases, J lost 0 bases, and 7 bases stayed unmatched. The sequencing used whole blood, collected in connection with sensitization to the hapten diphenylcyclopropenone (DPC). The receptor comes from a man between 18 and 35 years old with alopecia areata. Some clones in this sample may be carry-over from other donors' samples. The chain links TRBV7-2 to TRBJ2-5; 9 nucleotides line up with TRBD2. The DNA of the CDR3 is TGTGCCAGCAGCCGTCCTAGCGGGGAGCACCAAGAGACCCAGTACTTC. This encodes CASSRPSGEHQETQYF.